This TCR beta chain was retrieved from a study of shared clonotypes between healthy human individuals. V was trimmed by 3 bases and J by 3 bases, leaving 18 bases between them. This CDR3 has 17 amino acids. Germline V gene data show CDR1 as MGHRA and CDR2 as YSYEKL. A single count supports this clone. In the original workflow: Junction-only sequences produced by ImmunoSEQ had no quality scores, so filtering differed. The table came from immunoSEQ multiplex PCR; TCRdb's copy has only in-frame clones and leaves some out. For V, J and clone size, that table is used; D and trimming come from the DNA. The sample holds over 950,000 clones; roughly 80% are singletons and the top ten take 0.89%.

This rearrangement joins TRBV4-1 to TRBJ2-1; D is perhaps TRBD2 (6 bases). The sequence was collected from a man in his late teens or twenties in good health. Some clones in this sample may be carry-over from other donors' samples. Sample: memory CD4+ T cells from PBMCs. Described subset: CD45RA-negative fraction. The chain's CDR3 is CASSHSPPEGLYNEQFF. CDR3 nucleotides: TGCGCCAGCAGCCACAGTCCTCCGGAGGGCCTCTACAATGAGCAGTTCTTC.